A single sample is the source of the 2 T cell receptor beta chains below, sequenced in a study of CD8 T cells in Susac syndrome. Random hexamers served to reverse transcribe about 0.45 to 1 ug RNA. TCRdb reprocessed the immunoSEQ multiplex PCR reads with MiXCR, giving one entry per CDR3 protein. The table has around 80,000 distinct CDR3 sequences, 80% to 95% seen once. The sample was CD8+ T cells from PBMCs. Every receptor here comes from a human donor with Susac syndrome.

The chain carries TRBV29-1 and TRBJ2-5, with 9 bases lining up with TRBD1. Unmatched junction bases numbered 9, after V lost 4 bases and J lost 3 bases. The CDR3 runs 15 residues. Germline loops: CDR1 SQVTM, CDR2 ANQGSEA. The CDR3 nucleotides are TGCAGCGTTGGCGTAGACAGGGGGAACAAAGAGACCCAGTACTTC. Translating gives CSVGVDRGNKETQYF. The variable domain in full, completed from reference TRBV29-1 and TRBJ2-5, reads SAVISQKPSRDICQRGTSLTIQCQVDSQVTMMFWYRQQPGQSLTLIATANQGSEATYESGFVIDKFPISRPNLTFSTLTVSNMSPEDSSIYLCSVGVDRGNKETQYFGPGTRLLVL.

The chain couples TRBV3-1 to TRBJ1-5, with D hard to call. V lost 0 bases, J lost 0 bases, and 9 bases lay in between. The germline V gene has CDR1 LGHDT and CDR2 YNNKEL (reference sequence). This CDR3 has 16 amino acids. The CDR3 spells CASSQELAVSNQPQHF. CDR3 nucleotide sequence: TGTGCCAGCAGCCAAGAGTTGGCGGTTAGCAATCAGCCCCAGCATTTT.